This is a list of T cell receptor beta chains from one sample in a study of cytomegalovirus exposure and HLA in healthy donors. Sequenced by immunoSEQ multiplex PCR; TCRdb stores in-frame clones only, minus some. The sample lists some 160,000 clones; roughly nine tenths were seen once. The sequenced sample consisted of PBMCs. These receptors came from a man younger than 30 in good health and CMV-seronegative. The CDR3 runs from the conserved cysteine through the conserved F or W. Fields, in order: D gene, J gene, V gene, clone size, CDR3 protein, CDR3 DNA. A D gene is named only where the DNA matches it firmly. Size is stated for part of the rows, as once, few or many counts, or as a class when the clone is expanded.

>-|TRBJ1-1|TRBV5-4|-
CASSSRPQGNTEAFF
TGTGCCAGCAGCTCACGACCACAGGGGAACACTGAAGCTTTCTTT
>TRBD1|TRBJ2-2|TRBV5-1|-
CASSPPPPTGYLTGELFF
TGCGCCAGCAGCCCACCCCCCCCGACAGGGTACTTGACCGGGGAGCTGTTTTTT
>-|TRBJ2-3|TRBV7-3|once
CASRPGTAGDTQYF
TGTGCCAGCAGACCCGGGACAGCGGGAGATACGCAGTATTTT
>-|TRBJ1-3|TRBV7-3|-
CASSRDSDSGNTIYF
TGTGCCAGCAGCCGAGACAGTGACTCTGGAAACACCATATATTTT
>TRBD2|TRBJ2-1|TRBV12-5|-
CASGAGTSLYNEQFF
TGTGCTAGTGGGGCCGGGACTAGCCTTTACAATGAGCAGTTCTTC
>-|TRBJ2-1|TRBV12-5|-
CASGRAGQLYNEQFF
TGTGCTAGTGGTAGGGCGGGACAGCTCTACAATGAGCAGTTCTTC
>TRBD2|TRBJ2-1|TRBV4-1|-
CASSQDRGTNLYNEQFF
TGCGCCAGCAGCCAAGATCGGGGGACTAATCTCTACAATGAGCAGTTCTTC
>TRBD1|TRBJ2-7|TRBV5-5|-
CASSLPGQGVAEQYF
TGTGCCAGCAGCTTACCGGGACAGGGGGTTGCCGAGCAGTACTTC
>TRBD1|TRBJ2-6|TRBV19|-
CASTKGTGLTGANVLTF
TGTGCCAGTACCAAGGGGACAGGCCTGACTGGGGCCAACGTCCTGACTTTC
>TRBD1|TRBJ1-1|TRBV29-1|-
CSVHRGNTEAFF
TGCAGCGTACACAGGGGGAACACTGAAGCTTTCTTT